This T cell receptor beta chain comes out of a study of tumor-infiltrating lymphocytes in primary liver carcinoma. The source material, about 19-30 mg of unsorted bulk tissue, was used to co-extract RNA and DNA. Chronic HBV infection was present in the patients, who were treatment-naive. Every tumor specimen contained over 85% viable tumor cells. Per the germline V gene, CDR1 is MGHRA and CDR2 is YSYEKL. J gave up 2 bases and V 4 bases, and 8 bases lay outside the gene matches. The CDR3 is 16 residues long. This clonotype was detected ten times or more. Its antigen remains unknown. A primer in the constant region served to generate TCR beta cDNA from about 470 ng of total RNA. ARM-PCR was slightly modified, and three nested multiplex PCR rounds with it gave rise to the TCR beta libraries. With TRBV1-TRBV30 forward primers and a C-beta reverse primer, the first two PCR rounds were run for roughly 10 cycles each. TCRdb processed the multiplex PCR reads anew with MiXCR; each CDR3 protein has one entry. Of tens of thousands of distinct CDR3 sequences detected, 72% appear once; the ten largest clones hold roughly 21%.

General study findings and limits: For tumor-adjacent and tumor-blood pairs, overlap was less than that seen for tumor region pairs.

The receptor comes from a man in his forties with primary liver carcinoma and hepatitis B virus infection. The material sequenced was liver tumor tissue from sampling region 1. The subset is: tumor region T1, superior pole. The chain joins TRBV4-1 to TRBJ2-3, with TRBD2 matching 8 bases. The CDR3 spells CASSLRLALSTDTQYF. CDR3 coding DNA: TGCGCCAGCAGCCTTCGACTAGCGCTATCCACAGATACGCAGTATTTT.